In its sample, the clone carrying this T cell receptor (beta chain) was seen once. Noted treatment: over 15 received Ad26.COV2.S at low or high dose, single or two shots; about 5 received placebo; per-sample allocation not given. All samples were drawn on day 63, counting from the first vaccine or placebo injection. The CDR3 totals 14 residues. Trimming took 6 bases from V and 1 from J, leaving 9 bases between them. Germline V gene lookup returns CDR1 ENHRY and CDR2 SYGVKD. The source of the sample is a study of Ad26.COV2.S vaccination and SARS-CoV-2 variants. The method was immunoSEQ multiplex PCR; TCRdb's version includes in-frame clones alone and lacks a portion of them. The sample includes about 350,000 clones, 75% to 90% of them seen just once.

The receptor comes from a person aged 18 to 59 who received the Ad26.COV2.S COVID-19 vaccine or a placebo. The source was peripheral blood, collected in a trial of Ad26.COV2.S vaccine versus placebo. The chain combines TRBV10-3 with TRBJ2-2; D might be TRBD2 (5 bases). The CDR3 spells CAIRREGNTGELFF. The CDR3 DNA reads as TGTGCCATCAGGAGAGAGGGGAACACCGGGGAGCTGTTTTTT.